The clone carrying this T cell receptor beta chain came up a few times. Antigen: not known. Researchers ran the PCR with 60 Vbeta and 13 Jbeta primers. Profiled with immunoSEQ multiplex PCR; TCRdb holds only in-frame clones, not every one. The table records some 93,000 clones, around a tenth of them present only once. These data belong to a study of cytomegalovirus exposure and HLA in healthy donors. Overall study findings and caveats: Sequencing probably produced one cluster of sequence variants that were highly shared. A previous analysis found most TCR beta V segments productive roughly 87% or roughly 30% of the time. A later examination showed that TCR association rates differed by HLA locus, with DRB1 most and HLA-C fewest. Per published accounts, TCR beta sequences correctly predicted the HLA-A and HLA-B alleles of most subjects.

The sample was PBMCs. The receptor comes from a man aged 50 to 60 in good health and CMV-seropositive.

The chain's CDR3 is CASSRILQETQYF. CDR3 in DNA: TGCGCCAGCAGTAGAATCCTCCAAGAGACCCAGTACTTC. This sequence joins TRBV4-1 and TRBJ2-5; D not certain. The CDR3 sequence is 13 residues long. Trimming pared 6 bases from V and 1 base from J, leaving 9 bases between. Per germline, CDR1 MGHRA and CDR2 YSYEKL.